Presented here are 11 T cell receptor beta chains from one specimen sequenced in a study of identical twins. Via MiXCR, TCRdb re-called the 5' RACE reads, giving one row per CDR3 protein. The data show 1.5 million to 2 million distinct CDR3 sequences, more than 30% seen once. Sample: cord blood. All receptors derive from a newborn girl in good health.

V gene TRBV28 combines with J gene TRBJ2-2, with 9 positions matching TRBD1. The germline V gene encodes CDR1 MDHEN and CDR2 SYDVKM. After removal of 4 bases from V and 3 bases from J, the junction contained 9 bases not matched to a gene. CDR3 length equals 17 residues. The CDR3 region has the DNA TGTGCCAGCAGTTCCTTACAGGGGGCAGTGGACACCGGGGAGCTGTTTTTT. This sequence encodes CASSSLQGAVDTGELFF.

The chain recombines TRBV5-1 with TRBJ2-7; a weak D match, TRBD2 (6 bases). Per germline, CDR1 SGHRS and CDR2 YFSETQ. CDR3 size: 16 residues. Trimming removed 1 base from V and 4 bases from J, with 18 bases in between. CDR3 nucleotides: TGCGCCAGCAGCTTGTGGCGCGGGGACCTAAAATACGAGCAGTACTTC. It codes for CASSLWRGDLKYEQYF.

This chain connects TRBV20-1 to TRBJ2-3, with D possibly TRBD2 on 5 matching bases. This CDR3 contains 12 residues. V shed 6 bases and J shed 2 bases, with 9 bases lying between them. The germline V gene encodes CDR1 DFQATT and CDR2 SNEGSKA (reference sequence). For the CDR3, the DNA is TGCAGTGCGGACTGGGACACAGATACGCAGTATTTT. It is translated as CSADWDTDTQYF.

This clonotype was counted only a few times. The V and J genes are TRBV6-6 and TRBJ1-4, with TRBD1 identical over 10 bases. The CDR3 length is 15 residues. Germline V gene data show CDR1 as MNHNY and CDR2 as SVGAGI (reference sequence). The J segment lost 6 bases and the V segment lost 4 bases, leaving 5 bases of the junction unmatched. The CDR3 DNA reads as TGTGCCAGCAGTTGGGCCGGGACAGGGGATGAAAAACTGTTTTTT. Amino acid sequence: CASSWAGTGDEKLFF.

This clonotype has a single count. The genes are TRBV20-1 and TRBJ2-1; tentatively, D is TRBD1 or TRBD2 (5 bases each). Germline CDR1 and CDR2: DFQATT and SNEGSKA (reference sequence). This CDR3 contains 12 residues. Trimming took off 8 bases at V and 2 bases at J, with 10 bases between the two ends. The CDR3 is CSPRDAYNEQFF. DNA for the CDR3: TGCAGTCCCCGGGACGCCTACAATGAGCAGTTCTTC.

This rearrangement joins TRBV4-1 to TRBJ2-2; possibly TRBD2 for D (5 bases). The germline V and J ends were trimmed by 2 bases and 3 bases, with 10 bases remaining between them. Germline loops: CDR1 MGHRA, CDR2 YSYEKL. There are 15 residues in the CDR3. The CDR3 sequence: CASSQFEGDTGELFF. CDR3 nucleotides: TGCGCCAGCAGCCAATTCGAGGGTGACACCGGGGAGCTGTTTTTT.

The sample holds a few counts of this clonotype. An end of the junction does not agree with germline; a read error may underlie this. The chain combines TRBV9 with TRBJ2-3; the match to TRBD2 covers 8 bases. CDR1 is SGDLS, CDR2 YYNGEE, per germline. There are 15 residues in the CDR3. This CDR3 is CASSVAPGGPHTQYF. The CDR3 DNA sequence: TGTGCCAGTAGCGTAGCTCCGGGAGGGCCCCATACGCAGTATTTT.

This clonotype was counted only a few times. The rearrangement joins TRBV11-2 to TRBJ2-1, with 8 bases matching TRBD2. Germline-derived CDR1 and CDR2 are SGHAT and FQNNGV. V was clipped by 5 bases and J by 2 bases; unmatched bases: 8. The CDR3 extends over 16 amino acids. The CDR3 sequence: CASSVLLAAAYNEQFF. The CDR3 bases are TGTGCCAGCAGCGTACTACTAGCGGCCGCCTACAATGAGCAGTTCTTC. The whole variable domain, filled in from reference TRBV11-2 and TRBJ2-1, reads EAGVAQSPRYKIIEKRQSVAFWCNPISGHATLYWYQQILGQGPKLLIQFQNNGVVDDSQLPKDRFSAERLKGVDSTLKIQPAKLEDSAVYLCASSVLLAAAYNEQFFGPGTRLTVL.

The V gene is TRBV6-6, the J gene TRBJ1-2; maybe TRBD1 (6 bases). Germline assignment: CDR1 MNHNY and CDR2 SVGAGI (reference sequence). With 5 bases removed from V and 5 bases from J, the gap between germline ends came to 15 bases. The CDR3 consists of 14 residues. CDR3 bases: TGTGCCAGCAGTCAATCCGACAGGATTTATGGCTACACCTTC. Its protein product is CASSQSDRIYGYTF.

This clonotype showed up just a few times. V gene TRBV6-1 combines with J gene TRBJ1-5, with TRBD1 as a possible D gene (6 bases). The CDR3 is 15 amino acids. V dropped 6 bases and J dropped 4 bases, with 16 bases sitting between them. Germline V gene sequence: CDR1 MNHNS, CDR2 SASEGT. CDR3 nucleotides: TGTGCCAGCAGCCCGAGGACAGCCCCAAATCAGCCCCAGCATTTT. It translates to CASSPRTAPNQPQHF.

This chain links TRBV4-2 with TRBJ1-2; 7 positions agree with TRBD1. The CDR3 loop spans 14 amino acids. Germline V gene data show CDR1 as LGHNA and CDR2 as YNFKEQ. J lost 3 bases, V lost 4 bases, and 5 bases had no gene match. CDR3: CASSRGQEHYGYTF. The CDR3 coding sequence is TGTGCCAGCAGCCGCGGACAGGAACACTATGGCTACACCTTC.